The clone carrying this TCR beta chain showed up just once. This entry is derived from a study of blood T cell repertoires in COVID-19. Study in general: Donors in the United States, Italy and Spain gave samples during acute or convalescent COVID-19. Sample material is recorded as cDNA or gDNA derived from T cells, B-cell-depleted T cells, or PBMCs.

In the original analysis: Estimation of nucleated cell counts relied on the amplification of reference gene primers. Sequenced by immunoSEQ multiplex PCR; TCRdb stores in-frame clones only, minus some. D and trimming were read from the DNA, whereas the V and J calls and clone size are those reported in that table. The repertoire includes 65,000 to 85,000 clones, around 74% of them detected once, and 5.4% sits in the top ten. Trimming stripped 3 bases from V and 0 bases from J, with 15 bases between. Germline values: CDR1 SGHDT, CDR2 YYEEEE. The CDR3 loop spans 17 amino acids. The receptor was isolated from an elderly woman with active or convalescent COVID-19. This chain uses TRBV5-6 with TRBJ2-2; D may be TRBD2 (6 bases). The sample taken for sequencing was peripheral blood. The CDR3 here is CASSSPGWDSNTGELFF. The CDR3 DNA is TGTGCCAGCAGCTCGCCTGGCTGGGACTCGAACACCGGGGAGCTGTTTTTT.